Reported below is one T cell receptor beta chain. This record comes from a study of blood T cell repertoires in COVID-19. Trimming cost V 8 bases and J 0 bases, with 6 bases left between them. There are 12 residues in the CDR3. Per the germline V gene, CDR1 is SNHLY and CDR2 is FYNNEI. Sequenced by immunoSEQ multiplex PCR; TCRdb stores in-frame clones only, minus some. In the table there are approximately 300,000 clones, 87% of which are singletons. Sequenced input: PBMCs or T cells enriched from blood (not recorded which). The TCR comes from a woman in her 30s who had recovered from COVID-19. V gene TRBV2 combines with J gene TRBJ2-3; D uncertain. DNA of the CDR3: TGTGCCAGCCTGCGGAGCACAGATACGCAGTATTTT. It yields the protein CASLRSTDTQYF.